This T cell receptor beta chain was identified during a study of OX40 agonist ivuxolimab in advanced cancers. Method: immunoSEQ multiplex PCR; TCRdb's copy keeps in-frame clones and lacks some. The sample gives tens of thousands of clones, about 85% of which show up once; about 0.66% is in the top ten. V dropped 0 bases and J dropped 9 bases, with 7 bases sitting between them. The V gene's germline CDR1 is SGDLS and CDR2 YYNGEE. The CDR3 covers 12 residues. This sequence originates from an adult with an advanced solid tumor such as melanoma, head and neck, liver or kidney cancer. The rearrangement links TRBV9 to TRBJ2-1; D gene ambiguous. The sample in question was CD4+ or CD8+ T cells sorted from blood, obtained in a trial of the OX40 agonist ivuxolimab. The CDR3 here is CASSVVWSEQFF. The DNA for the CDR3 is TGTGCCAGCAGCGTAGTTTGGTCTGAGCAGTTCTTC.